This TCR beta chain was recorded in a study of a mutant IDH1 vaccine in newly diagnosed glioma. About the study: Averaging 40.4 years of age, treated patients were about 60% male and approximately 40% female.

The V gene's germline CDR1 is MNHNS and CDR2 SASEGT. The CDR3 is 15 amino acids. TCRdb's table, derived via immunoSEQ multiplex PCR, lists solely in-frame clones and lacks some. Of 100,000 to 120,000 clones detected, roughly nine tenths appear once; the ten largest clones hold more than 0.55%. Time point defined: week 11, during vaccination. Mutant IDH1 20-mer peptide, at 300 ug, made up each vaccine dose, with topical imiquimod. Newly diagnosed WHO grade 3 or 4 IDH1-mutant, ATRX-lost astrocytomas were identified in the donors. On this clone itself: Antigen unknown. The junction shows a germline mismatch at one end, possibly a read error.

This receptor was taken from a woman in her forties or fifties with glioma. Sequenced here: PBMCs, sampled from a glioma patient whose treatment included an IDH1 peptide vaccine. This rearrangement joins TRBV6-1 to TRBJ1-6; D ambiguous. The CDR3 DNA reads TGTGCCAGTAGTGAAGGAGGCTCCTATAATTCACCCCTCCACTTT. Translation: CASSEGGSYNSPLHF.